One TCR beta chain is described in this entry. As processed by the authors: Counts of nucleated cells, estimated from reference gene primer amplification, were obtained. Libraries were prepared by immunoSEQ multiplex PCR; TCRdb keeps only in-frame clonotypes and omits some of them. That table furnishes V, J and clone size, whereas the DNA furnished D and trimming. The table includes under 20,000 clones, 93% detected once. This record comes from a study of blood T cell repertoires in COVID-19. Overall study context: Donors in the United States, Italy and Spain gave samples during acute or convalescent COVID-19. Sample material is recorded as cDNA or gDNA derived from T cells, B-cell-depleted T cells, or PBMCs.

V lost 0 bases and J 4 bases, leaving 7 bases between the germline ends. The CDR3 covers 14 residues. CDR1 is SGDLS and CDR2 is YYNGEE in the germline V gene. Sequenced input: peripheral blood. The origin of this receptor is a woman aged 50 to 60 with active COVID-19. The chain has TRBV9 and TRBJ2-2; the D is unclear. The CDR3 protein is CASSVEIATGELFF. The DNA of the CDR3 is TGTGCCAGCAGCGTAGAAATAGCCACCGGGGAGCTGTTTTTT.